A selection of T cell receptor beta chains follows, all from one sample in a study of blood T cell repertoires in COVID-19. Sequencing was performed with immunoSEQ multiplex PCR; in TCRdb, only in-frame clones are kept and a portion is missing. The table shows under 350,000 clones, with approximately 85% occurring only once. Sequenced: peripheral blood. The receptors here all came from a human donor in a cohort sampled during active COVID-19. Each CDR3 is given with its conserved first and last residue. Fields, in order: V gene, clone size, J gene, D gene, CDR3 protein, CDR3 DNA. A D gene is named only where the DNA matches it firmly. A clone size is listed for some rows: how often the clone was seen (once, few, many), or a class if it is expanded.

v_gene: TRBV18; abundance: NA; j_gene: TRBJ1-6; d_gene: NA; CDR3aa: CASSPPRAGRIVGSLHF; CDR3nt: TGTGCCAGCTCACCACCTCGTGCAGGGCGGATCGTTGGTTCCCTCCACTTT
v_gene: TRBV28; abundance: NA; j_gene: TRBJ2-4; d_gene: NA; CDR3aa: CASSFSGLRRGADIQYF; CDR3nt: TGTGCCAGCTCATTCTCGGGACTTCGACGGGGTGCGGACATTCAGTACTTC
v_gene: TRBV27; abundance: NA; j_gene: TRBJ1-6; d_gene: NA; CDR3aa: CASSFQAFGYNSPLHF; CDR3nt: TGTGCCAGCAGTTTTCAGGCCTTTGGGTATAATTCACCCCTCCACTTT
v_gene: TRBV28; abundance: NA; j_gene: TRBJ1-2; d_gene: NA; CDR3aa: CASSLTGGGVYGYTF; CDR3nt: TGTGCCAGCAGTTTGACAGGTGGGGGGGTATATGGCTACACCTTC
v_gene: TRBV7-9; abundance: once; j_gene: TRBJ2-1; d_gene: NA; CDR3aa: CASYTGNEQFF; CDR3nt: TGTGCCAGCTACACGGGCAATGAGCAGTTCTTC
v_gene: TRBV7-2; abundance: NA; j_gene: TRBJ2-3; d_gene: NA; CDR3aa: CASSLGTSPVDTQYF; CDR3nt: TGTGCCAGCAGCCTCGGGACTTCCCCAGTGGATACGCAGTATTTT
v_gene: TRBV19; abundance: NA; j_gene: TRBJ2-1; d_gene: TRBD2; CDR3aa: CASSKAGGSYNEQFF; CDR3nt: TGTGCCAGTAGTAAAGCGGGGGGCTCCTACAATGAGCAGTTCTTC
v_gene: TRBV24-1; abundance: NA; j_gene: TRBJ1-1; d_gene: NA; CDR3aa: CATSDSSTGRTEAFF; CDR3nt: TGTGCCACCAGTGATTCTTCGACAGGCCGCACTGAAGCTTTCTTT
v_gene: TRBV19; abundance: NA; j_gene: TRBJ2-3; d_gene: TRBD1; CDR3aa: CASSIGDRGGFSTDTQYF; CDR3nt: TGTGCCAGTAGTATAGGGGACAGGGGGGGATTCAGCACAGATACGCAGTATTTT
v_gene: TRBV18; abundance: NA; j_gene: TRBJ1-2; d_gene: TRBD1; CDR3aa: CASSPGQGDGYTF; CDR3nt: TGTGCCAGCTCACCAGGACAGGGGGATGGCTACACCTTC
v_gene: TRBV27; abundance: NA; j_gene: TRBJ2-7; d_gene: TRBD1; CDR3aa: CASSYRGQVLEGEQYF; CDR3nt: TGTGCCAGCAGTTACCGGGGACAGGTCTTAGAGGGCGAGCAGTACTTC
v_gene: TRBV28; abundance: NA; j_gene: TRBJ2-2; d_gene: TRBD2; CDR3aa: CASRSTSGTRTGELFF; CDR3nt: TGTGCCAGCAGATCTACTAGCGGGACGCGAACCGGGGAGCTGTTTTTT
v_gene: TRBV7-9; abundance: NA; j_gene: TRBJ1-3; d_gene: NA; CDR3aa: CASSQYQGSAGNTIYF; CDR3nt: TGTGCCAGCAGCCAATACCAGGGTAGTGCTGGAAACACCATATATTTT
v_gene: TRBV15; abundance: NA; j_gene: TRBJ2-7; d_gene: NA; CDR3aa: CATSPLGQKSYEQYF; CDR3nt: TGTGCCACCAGCCCTCTTGGACAGAAGTCCTACGAGCAGTACTTC
v_gene: TRBV2; abundance: NA; j_gene: TRBJ1-5; d_gene: NA; CDR3aa: CASGSEGNQPQHF; CDR3nt: TGTGCCAGCGGTTCGGAGGGAAATCAGCCCCAGCATTTT
v_gene: TRBV30; abundance: NA; j_gene: TRBJ2-7; d_gene: TRBD2; CDR3aa: CAWNRGRARNEQYF; CDR3nt: TGTGCCTGGAATCGCGGGAGGGCCCGTAACGAGCAGTACTTC
v_gene: TRBV7-9; abundance: once; j_gene: TRBJ2-1; d_gene: TRBD2; CDR3aa: CASSSRLAGGDEQFF; CDR3nt: TGTGCCAGCAGCTCGAGACTAGCGGGGGGGGATGAGCAGTTCTTC
v_gene: TRBV28; abundance: NA; j_gene: TRBJ2-7; d_gene: TRBD1; CDR3aa: CASSLGDREVYEQYF; CDR3nt: TGTGCCAGCAGTTTAGGGGACAGGGAAGTCTACGAGCAGTACTTC
v_gene: TRBV7-9; abundance: NA; j_gene: TRBJ2-1; d_gene: NA; CDR3aa: CASSPGGAPLGNEQFF; CDR3nt: TGTGCCAGCAGCCCTGGGGGGGCCCCCTTGGGGAATGAGCAGTTCTTC
v_gene: TRBV5-4; abundance: NA; j_gene: TRBJ2-3; d_gene: TRBD2; CDR3aa: CASSFNGRPDTQYF; CDR3nt: TGTGCCAGCAGCTTCAACGGGAGGCCAGATACGCAGTATTTT
v_gene: TRBV5-5; abundance: NA; j_gene: TRBJ1-4; d_gene: TRBD1; CDR3aa: CASSLVGGQGGEKLFF; CDR3nt: TGTGCCAGCAGCTTGGTAGGGGGACAGGGTGGTGAAAAACTGTTTTTT
v_gene: TRBV4-2; abundance: NA; j_gene: TRBJ2-1; d_gene: NA; CDR3aa: CASSQVFLGGSYNEQFF; CDR3nt: TGTGCCAGCAGCCAAGTTTTTTTAGGCGGCTCCTACAATGAGCAGTTCTTC
v_gene: TRBV30; abundance: NA; j_gene: TRBJ1-1; d_gene: NA; CDR3aa: CAWTRVSAGVGAFF; CDR3nt: TGTGCCTGGACGCGGGTCTCGGCGGGGGTGGGAGCTTTCTTT
v_gene: TRBV2; abundance: NA; j_gene: TRBJ1-2; d_gene: NA; CDR3aa: CASSQDILPLYGYTF; CDR3nt: TGTGCCAGCAGTCAAGACATTCTCCCTCTCTATGGCTACACCTTC
v_gene: TRBV20-1; abundance: NA; j_gene: TRBJ2-1; d_gene: NA; CDR3aa: CSASGTEQFF; CDR3nt: TGCAGTGCGAGCGGAACTGAGCAGTTCTTC
v_gene: TRBV3-1/TRBV3-2; abundance: many; j_gene: TRBJ2-3; d_gene: NA; CDR3aa: CASSQRTSTDTQYF; CDR3nt: TGTGCCAGCAGCCAACGGACTAGCACAGATACGCAGTATTTT
v_gene: TRBV30; abundance: NA; j_gene: TRBJ1-4; d_gene: NA; CDR3aa: CAWSTGTNEKLFF; CDR3nt: TGTGCCTGGAGTACCGGGACTAATGAAAAACTGTTTTTT
v_gene: TRBV6-6; abundance: NA; j_gene: TRBJ2-7; d_gene: NA; CDR3aa: CASLEGGPYEQYF; CDR3nt: TGTGCCAGCCTAGAAGGAGGGCCCTACGAGCAGTACTTC
v_gene: TRBV7-9; abundance: NA; j_gene: TRBJ2-1; d_gene: NA; CDR3aa: CASSEKGPANEQFF; CDR3nt: TGTGCCAGCAGCGAAAAGGGGCCGGCCAATGAGCAGTTCTTC
v_gene: TRBV29-1; abundance: NA; j_gene: TRBJ2-7; d_gene: TRBD2; CDR3aa: CSVELGTTYEQYF; CDR3nt: TGCAGCGTTGAATTGGGGACTACCTACGAGCAGTACTTC
v_gene: TRBV9; abundance: few; j_gene: TRBJ2-2; d_gene: NA; CDR3aa: CASSVRPTGDFGELFF; CDR3nt: TGTGCCAGCAGCGTTAGACCGACGGGAGACTTCGGGGAGCTGTTTTTT
v_gene: TRBV6-2/TRBV6-3; abundance: NA; j_gene: TRBJ2-3; d_gene: TRBD2; CDR3aa: CASSYSLAGGYTDTQYF; CDR3nt: TGTGCCAGCAGTTACTCCCTAGCGGGAGGGTACACAGATACGCAGTATTTT